A single sample is the source of the 20 T cell receptor beta chains below, sequenced in a study of blood T cell repertoires in COVID-19. The assay was immunoSEQ multiplex PCR, and TCRdb's table has in-frame clones only and misses some. The sample shows around 130,000 clones, around 85% of them seen only once. Sequenced input: peripheral blood. The receptors here all came from a woman in her fifties or sixties who had recovered from COVID-19.

The CDR3 DNA is TGTGCCAGCAGCTTAGGGGACAGGGGGATCGATGAGCAGTTCTTC. This gives the protein CASSLGDRGIDEQFF. V is TRBV7-9 and J is TRBJ2-1, with 11 bases lining up with TRBD1. Germline CDR1 SEHNR, CDR2 FQNEAQ (reference sequence). The V gene end was trimmed by 1 base and the J gene end by 8 bases; junction bases not matched to a gene: 4. This CDR3 is built from 15 residues.

The CDR3 spells CASSEGDSSMSPLHF. CDR3 in DNA: TGTGCCAGCAGTGAGGGGGACAGCTCAATGTCACCCCTCCACTTT. This chain uses TRBV2 with TRBJ1-6; 7 positions match TRBD1. The germline CDR1 and CDR2 sequences are SNHLY and FYNNEI. The V and J ends lost 3 bases and 10 bases, in that order; junction bases with no gene match: 9. This CDR3 has 15 residues. The whole variable domain, filled in from reference TRBV2 and TRBJ1-6, reads EPEVTQTPSHQVTQMGQEVILRCVPISNHLYFYWYRQILGQKVEFLVSFYNNEISEKSEIFDDQFSVERPDGSNFTLKIRSTKLEDSAMYFCASSEGDSSMSPLHFGNGTRLTVT.

This rearrangement joins TRBV5-1 to TRBJ2-1; D might be TRBD1 (6 bases). The CDR3 extends over 14 amino acids. Trimming removed 4 bases at V and 6 bases at J, with 14 bases between. Germline CDR1 SGHRS, CDR2 YFSETQ. CDR3 sequence: CASSPIPDSNEQFF. CDR3 coding DNA: TGCGCCAGCAGCCCGATCCCGGACAGCAATGAGCAGTTCTTC.

The chain employs TRBV15 and TRBJ2-5, with TRBD1 matching over 9 bases. CDR1 is LNHNV and CDR2 is YYDKDF in the germline V gene (reference sequence). This CDR3 contains 14 residues. The ends lost 3 bases at V and 2 bases at J; junction bases unmatched: 1. The CDR3: CATSRGQGQETQYF. The DNA for the CDR3 is TGTGCCACCAGCAGGGGACAGGGACAAGAGACCCAGTACTTC. The full variable domain, rest sourced from reference TRBV15 and TRBJ2-5, is DAMVIQNPRYQVTQFGKPVTLSCSQTLNHNVMYWYQQKSSQAPKLLFHYYDKDFNNEADTPDNFQSRRPNTSFCFLDIRSPGLGDTAMYLCATSRGQGQETQYFGPGTRLLVL.

CDR3 sequence (DNA): TGTGCCAGCAGTTCAGCACAGGGCACTACGCAGTATTTT. Residues: CASSSAQGTTQYF. The chain carries TRBV27 and TRBJ2-3; a possible D gene is TRBD1 (6 bases). Germline CDR1 MNHEY, CDR2 SMNVEV (reference sequence). V was pared by 4 bases and J by 8 bases, with 13 bases between. This CDR3 comprises 13 residues.

The chain employs TRBV18 and TRBJ2-3; tentative D call: TRBD2 (5 bases). Germline V gene sequence: CDR1 KGHSH, CDR2 LQKENI. The V end was cut by 6 bases, the J end by 3 bases, with 10 bases between. The CDR3 consists of 13 residues. CDR3 DNA: TGTGCCAGCTCGGCCCGGAGGACAGATACGCAGTATTTT. Translation: CASSARRTDTQYF.

The chain carries TRBV18 and TRBJ2-2; tentative D call: TRBD2 (6 bases). Germline V gene sequence: CDR1 KGHSH, CDR2 LQKENI. This CDR3 has 15 amino acids. Deletions cut 6 bases from V and 6 bases from J, with 17 bases between. As DNA, the CDR3 is TGTGCCAGCTCCGCCACTAGCCCGCCCGCCGGGGAGCTGTTTTTT. Amino acids: CASSATSPPAGELFF.

The rearrangement uses TRBV2 and TRBJ2-1; possibly TRBD2 for D (6 bases). Deletions cut 9 bases from V and 1 base from J, with 13 bases between. Germline CDR1 reads SNHLY; CDR2 reads FYNNEI. The CDR3 runs 14 residues. The CDR3 nucleotides read TGTGCCAGTACTAGCACTCCTTCCTACAATGAGCAGTTCTTC. Its translation: CASTSTPSYNEQFF. Full variable domain (outside the CDR3, taken from reference TRBV2 and TRBJ2-1): EPEVTQTPSHQVTQMGQEVILRCVPISNHLYFYWYRQILGQKVEFLVSFYNNEISEKSEIFDDQFSVERPDGSNFTLKIRSTKLEDSAMYFCASTSTPSYNEQFFGPGTRLTVL.

The chain links TRBV28 to TRBJ1-1; D is unclear. V was trimmed by 6 bases and J by 7 bases, leaving 18 bases between them. Germline V CDR1 and CDR2: MDHEN, SYDVKM. The CDR3 is 14 residues long. CDR3 sequence reads: CASRGARGSLEAFF. As DNA, the CDR3 is TGTGCCAGCAGAGGAGCCCGCGGGTCCCTTGAAGCTTTCTTT.

This sequence joins TRBV9 and TRBJ2-5; 7 nucleotides match TRBD2. Germline V lookup: CDR1 SGDLS, CDR2 YYNGEE. V shed 3 bases, J shed 5 bases, and the junction held 10 bases outside the gene matches. There are 15 residues in the CDR3. The CDR3 coding sequence is TGTGCCAGCAGCGAACTAGCGAGGGTCGGGGAGACCCAGTACTTC. It translates to CASSELARVGETQYF.

The gene calls are TRBV20-1 and TRBJ2-1; D is unresolved. The CDR3 consists of 11 residues. Germline values: CDR1 DFQATT, CDR2 SNEGSKA (reference sequence). The ends were cut back, 0 bases at V and 6 bases at J, with 3 bases in the middle. The CDR3 region is CSARDINEQFF. Written as DNA, the CDR3 is TGCAGTGCTAGAGACATCAATGAGCAGTTCTTC.

In this sample, this clone turned up once. The chain combines TRBV6-5 with TRBJ2-1; 8 bases agree with TRBD1. V dropped 8 bases and J dropped 8; count of bases not matched to a gene: 14. The length of the CDR3 is 15 residues. From germline, CDR1 is MNHEY and CDR2 SVGAGI. For the CDR3, the DNA is TGTGCCAGCGCTACCTACAGGGGGAGCGTCTATGAGCAGTTCTTC. Translation gives CASATYRGSVYEQFF.

This chain uses TRBV18 with TRBJ1-5, with TRBD1 matching 7 bases. The length of the CDR3 is 14 residues. Germline CDR1 reads KGHSH; CDR2 reads LQKENI. The V and J ends lost 3 bases and 4 bases, in that order; junction bases with no gene match: 3. The CDR3 DNA is TGTGCCAGCTCACCGGGACAGACTAATCAGCCCCAGCATTTT. Protein product: CASSPGQTNQPQHF.

As concerns this clone: This CDR3 is also generated by other DNA sequences in the sample. The CDR3 region has the DNA TGTGCCAGCTCACCAGACAGGGAGACCCAGTACTTC. Its protein is CASSPDRETQYF. The chain joins TRBV18 to TRBJ2-5; maybe TRBD1 (6 bases). This CDR3 region has 12 residues. The germline V gene has CDR1 KGHSH and CDR2 LQKENI. The V gene lost 2 bases and the J gene lost 5 bases, with 6 bases spanning the gap.

The V and J genes are TRBV6-5 and TRBJ1-2; D call uncertain. V lost 0 bases and J 2 bases, leaving 10 bases between the germline ends. The germline V gene has CDR1 MNHEY and CDR2 SVGAGI. CDR3 size: 15 residues. Here the CDR3 DNA reads TGTGCCAGCAGTTACTCTGGCAGGAGGAACTATGGCTACACCTTC. Amino acids: CASSYSGRRNYGYTF.

For the CDR3, the DNA is TGCGCCAGCAGCCAGAAAAAGAGGACTAGCGGATACAATGAGCAGTTCTTC. Its translation: CASSQKKRTSGYNEQFF. The chain uses TRBV4-3 and TRBJ2-1; 10 nucleotides match TRBD2. CDR1 and CDR2 from the germline V gene are LGHNA and YSLEER. Trimming cost V 3 bases and J 4 bases; bases outside gene matches: 9. The CDR3 is 17 residues long.

The chain uses TRBV21-1 and TRBJ2-3; TRBD1, as called in the table, went unchecked against the DNA. TRBV21-1 is a pseudogene segment. This CDR3 has 14 amino acids. The CDR3 coding sequence is TGTGCCAGCAGCTCCCAGACAGGGATAGATACGCAGTATTTT. Protein sequence: CASSSQTGIDTQYF.

This chain connects TRBV9 to TRBJ2-2; possibly TRBD2 for D (6 bases). V was cut by 4 bases and J by 7 bases, with 17 bases left in between. The germline V gene has CDR1 SGDLS and CDR2 YYNGEE. The CDR3 spans 15 residues. The CDR3 spells CASSTTGVGGGELFF. The CDR3 region has the DNA TGTGCCAGCAGCACGACGGGAGTAGGAGGCGGGGAGCTGTTTTTT.

The chain joins TRBV29-1 to TRBJ2-3; maybe TRBD2 (6 bases). CDR1 and CDR2 (germline): SQVTM, ANQGSEA. V lost 5 bases, J lost 0 bases, and 12 bases lay in between. This CDR3 is built from 14 residues. This CDR3 is CSVQERASTDTQYF. The CDR3 DNA is TGCAGCGTTCAGGAGCGGGCTAGCACAGATACGCAGTATTTT.

The chain recombines TRBV18 with TRBJ2-1, with 9 bases lining up with TRBD1. Trimming removed 4 bases from V and 4 bases from J; junction bases left unmatched: 5. CDR3 size: 15 residues. Per germline, CDR1 KGHSH and CDR2 LQKENI. The CDR3 nucleotides read TGTGCCAGCTCACATAGGACAGGGGTATACAATGAGCAGTTCTTC. Translating gives CASSHRTGVYNEQFF.